This entry lists 20 T cell receptor beta chains sequenced from one sample in a study of T cells in Graves' hyperthyroidism and ophthalmopathy. The CDR3 regions of TCR beta were amplified from RNA transcripts. During a first-round RT-PCR of the TCR CDR3, the HTBI primer set was used. TCRdb ran MiXCR on the multiplex PCR reads and lists one entry per CDR3 protein. The sample includes 400,000 to 600,000 distinct CDR3 sequences, 20% of them seen just once. What was sequenced was blood. These receptors originate from a man aged 18-30 years with Graves' hyperthyroidism.

V and J are TRBV6-2 or TRBV6-3 and TRBJ2-6; D possibly uses TRBD1 or TRBD2 (5 bases each). Germline lookup yields CDR1 MNHEY and CDR2 SVGEGT. The CDR3 totals 19 residues. Trimming stripped 7 bases from V and 1 base from J, with 23 bases between. The CDR3 nucleotides are TGTGCCAGCACCATAGGATGGGGGACGGGTGCTTCTGGGGCCAACGTCCTGACTTTC. The encoded protein is CASTIGWGTGASGANVLTF.

This clonotype was seen at least ten times. The chain couples TRBV10-2 to TRBJ2-5, with a possible D match to TRBD1 (6 bases). Trimming shortened V by 3 bases and J by 4 bases, and 15 bases separated the two germline ends. Germline V lookup: CDR1 WSHSY, CDR2 SAAADI. The CDR3 consists of 15 residues. This CDR3 is CASSDPGHLRETQYF. The CDR3 nucleotides are TGCGCCAGCAGTGACCCGGGACACCTGAGAGAGACCCAGTACTTC.

The V call is TRBV28, the J call TRBJ2-7; no reliable D call. The CDR3 consists of 12 residues. Germline V gene sequence: CDR1 MDHEN, CDR2 SYDVKM. The germline V and J ends were trimmed by 6 bases and 3 bases, with 9 bases remaining between them. CDR3 protein: CASSITFYEQYF. The CDR3 DNA reads TGTGCCAGCAGCATAACATTCTACGAGCAGTACTTC.

This clonotype was seen many times. V usage is TRBV11-1 and J usage is TRBJ2-7, with D unclear. Germline CDR1 and CDR2: SGHAT and FQDESV (reference sequence). This CDR3 comprises 13 residues. V shed 0 bases and J shed 4 bases, with 7 bases lying between them. CDR3 protein: CASSLANSYEQYF. The CDR3 DNA reads TGTGCCAGCAGCTTAGCGAACAGTTACGAGCAGTACTTC.

This clonotype was detected ten times or more. The chain couples TRBV28 to TRBJ1-5, with D hard to call. This CDR3 is 12 amino acids long. Germline CDR1 is MDHEN and CDR2 is SYDVKM. Trimming removed 6 bases from V and 9 bases from J, with 12 bases in between. CDR3 in amino acids: CASSQPPWPQHF. The CDR3 nucleotides are TGTGCCAGCAGCCAACCCCCATGGCCCCAGCATTTT. Looking up the rest from reference TRBV28 and TRBJ1-5 gives the full variable domain: DVKVTQSSRYLVKRTGEKVFLECVQDMDHENMFWYRQDPGLGLRLIYFSYDVKMKEKGDIPEGYSVSREKKERFSLILESASTNQTSMYLCASSQPPWPQHFGDGTRLSIL.

This clonotype occurred once. The chain combines TRBV12-3 or TRBV12-4 with TRBJ1-2; 12 nucleotides line up with TRBD1. Trimming at V came to 4 bases and at J to 8 bases, leaving 8 bases not matched to a gene. This CDR3 spans 15 amino acids. The CDR3 DNA follows: TGTGCCAGCAGTTCTGGGACAGGGGGCGGAGAAGGCTACACCTTC. Its protein is CASSSGTGGGEGYTF.

The chain couples TRBV11-2 to TRBJ2-7, with D possibly matching TRBD2 (5 bases). The CDR3 covers 18 residues. The germline V and J ends were trimmed by 1 base and 7 bases, with 26 bases remaining between them. Per germline, CDR1 SGHAT and CDR2 FQNNGV. The CDR3 here is CASSLVASGGRTRGEQYF. Here the CDR3 DNA reads TGTGCCAGCAGCTTAGTAGCCTCTGGCGGGCGGACCAGAGGGGAGCAGTACTTC.

CDR3 in DNA: TGTGCCAGCACGACAGGGTTCACTGAAGCTTTCTTT. Residues: CASTTGFTEAFF. The V call is TRBV28, the J call TRBJ1-1; TRBD1 agrees at 7 bases. Germline V gene data show CDR1 as MDHEN and CDR2 as SYDVKM. The junction had 3 bases not matched to a gene; V was cut back by 7 bases and J by 4 bases. The CDR3 loop spans 12 amino acids. The variable domain in full, completed from reference TRBV28 and TRBJ1-1, reads DVKVTQSSRYLVKRTGEKVFLECVQDMDHENMFWYRQDPGLGLRLIYFSYDVKMKEKGDIPEGYSVSREKKERFSLILESASTNQTSMYLCASTTGFTEAFFGQGTRLTVV.

This clonotype was picked up many times. The V and J genes are TRBV29-1 and TRBJ2-5, with D possibly being TRBD1 (5 bases). The germline gives CDR1 SQVTM, CDR2 ANQGSEA. This CDR3 is 11 amino acids long. V dropped 8 bases and J dropped 4 bases, with 11 bases sitting between them. The DNA of the CDR3 is TGCAGCAATCTCAGGGCAGAGACCCAGTACTTC. This encodes CSNLRAETQYF.

This clonotype was seen repeatedly, ten times or more. The V call is TRBV6-5, the J call TRBJ1-1; possibly TRBD1 for D (5 bases). The CDR3 extends over 13 amino acids. The V and J ends lost 7 bases and 0 bases respectively, with 9 bases between them. CDR1 is MNHEY and CDR2 is SVGAGI in the germline V gene. The CDR3 reads CASTGTLNTEAFF. Here the CDR3 DNA reads TGTGCCAGCACCGGGACCCTGAACACTGAAGCTTTCTTT.

This clonotype was seen repeatedly, ten times or more. This sequence joins TRBV27 and TRBJ2-7; 7 bases align to TRBD1. Germline values: CDR1 MNHEY, CDR2 SMNVEV (reference sequence). The CDR3 consists of 14 residues. V lost 6 bases and J lost 4; bases outside the gene matches: 9. The CDR3 DNA is TGTGCCAGCAGCAGACAGGGTGGGATTTACGAGCAGTACTTC. It codes for CASSRQGGIYEQYF.

Concerning this clonotype: Possible read error: a much larger clone is one base away. The rearrangement uses TRBV28 and TRBJ2-7; D ambiguous. Germline CDR1 and CDR2: MDHEN and SYDVKM. The CDR3 runs to 12 residues. The CDR3: CASSDGIYEQCF. The DNA for the CDR3 is TGTGCCAGCAGTGACGGAATCTACGAGCAGTGCTTC.

This clonotype was counted ten times or more. This chain connects TRBV9 to TRBJ1-1, with a tentative D call TRBD1 (6 bases). This CDR3 is 13 amino acids long. Trimming removed 0 bases from V and 5 bases from J, with 8 bases in between. Germline lookup yields CDR1 SGDLS and CDR2 YYNGEE. CDR3 nucleotide sequence: TGTGCCAGCAGCGTAGGGGGGGCGACTGAAGCTTTCTTT. Translating gives CASSVGGATEAFF. The whole variable domain, filled in from reference TRBV9 and TRBJ1-1, reads DSGVTQTPKHLITATGQRVTLRCSPRSGDLSVYWYQQSLDQGLQFLIQYYNGEERAKGNILERFSAQQFPDLHSELNLSSLELGDSALYFCASSVGGATEAFFGQGTRLTVV.

This clonotype has at least ten counts. CDR3: CSARGAGGSPNQPQHF. The CDR3 coding sequence is TGCAGTGCTAGAGGGGCCGGGGGGAGCCCAAATCAGCCCCAGCATTTT. The chain has TRBV20-1 and TRBJ1-5; tentatively, D is TRBD1 (5 bases). V was shortened by 1 base and J by 4 bases, with 17 bases between the two germline ends. The length of the CDR3 is 16 residues. Germline loops: CDR1 DFQATT, CDR2 SNEGSKA (reference sequence).

This clonotype was picked up many times. The rearrangement links TRBV5-1 to TRBJ1-1; a possible D gene is TRBD1 (5 bases). The CDR3 runs to 15 residues. The germline gives CDR1 SGHRS, CDR2 YFSETQ. Trimming stripped 3 bases from V and 1 base from J, with 13 bases between. CDR3 residues: CASSYGNTGNTEAFF. The CDR3 DNA reads TGCGCCAGCAGCTACGGTAATACAGGGAACACTGAAGCTTTCTTT.

This clonotype was observed at least ten times. V usage is TRBV12-3 or TRBV12-4 and J usage is TRBJ1-5, with D uncertain. The CDR3 length is 13 residues. V lost 6 bases to trimming and J lost 0 bases, with 6 bases between them. CDR3 protein: CASRVNSNQPQHF. The CDR3 DNA is TGTGCCAGCAGGGTCAATAGCAATCAGCCCCAGCATTTT.

Ten or more counts support this clonotype. This chain links TRBV19 with TRBJ1-1; D is uncertain. This CDR3 is built from 15 residues. Deletions cut 4 bases from V and 0 bases from J, with 12 bases between. The germline V gene has CDR1 LNHDA and CDR2 SQIVND (reference sequence). The DNA for the CDR3 is TGTGCCAGTAGTAAGTTTCGGGATATGAACACTGAAGCTTTCTTT. The encoded protein is CASSKFRDMNTEAFF. Full variable domain (outside the CDR3, taken from reference TRBV19 and TRBJ1-1): DGGITQSPKYLFRKEGQNVTLSCEQNLNHDAMYWYRQDPGQGLRLIYYSQIVNDFQKGDIAEGYSVSREKKESFPLTVTSAQKNPTAFYLCASSKFRDMNTEAFFGQGTRLTVV.

The chain is built from TRBV27 and TRBJ1-2; D gene uncertain. There are 15 residues in the CDR3. Germline values: CDR1 MNHEY, CDR2 SMNVEV (reference sequence). V gave up 5 bases and J gave up 4 bases, with 17 bases separating them. CDR3 sequence reads: CASSRSTTYGYGYTF. CDR3 coding DNA: TGTGCCAGCAGTCGATCGACCACATACGGCTATGGCTACACCTTC.

Many counts were recorded for this clonotype. The V call is TRBV24-1, the J call TRBJ2-7; 8 positions agree with TRBD2. This CDR3 is 16 amino acids long. The trim removed 4 bases at V and 0 bases at J, leaving 7 bases unmatched. Per the germline V gene, CDR1 is KGHDR and CDR2 is SFDVKD. In DNA form, the CDR3 reads TGTGCCACCAGTGACCCGCGCGGGGGGTCCTCCTACGAGCAGTACTTC. This gives the protein CATSDPRGGSSYEQYF.

This chain uses TRBV3-1 with TRBJ1-3; D ambiguous. The CDR3 covers 16 residues. Germline V CDR1 and CDR2: LGHDT, YNNKEL (reference sequence). V lost 4 bases to trimming and J lost 0 bases, with 13 bases between them. CDR3 region: CASSPPETHSGNTIYF. CDR3 nucleotide sequence: TGTGCCAGCAGCCCCCCGGAGACCCACTCTGGAAACACCATATATTTT.